The entry below describes one T cell receptor beta chain. The CDR3 spans 13 residues. Per germline, CDR1 MNHEY and CDR2 SMNVEV (reference sequence). With V trimmed by 6 bases and J by 6 bases, 6 bases remained unmatched. The entry originates in a study of blood T cell repertoires in COVID-19. Clones were sequenced by immunoSEQ multiplex PCR, and TCRdb holds only the in-frame ones, with some missing. The sample shows 150,000 to 200,000 clones, roughly 85% of them seen only once. The material sequenced was peripheral blood. This TCR was recovered from a man aged 45-65 years with active or convalescent COVID-19. The chain uses TRBV27 and TRBJ2-3, with 7 bases lining up with TRBD1. The CDR3, as DNA: TGTGCCAGCAGCCGACAGGGTGAGGATACGCAGTATTTT. Its translation is CASSRQGEDTQYF.